Listed here are 27 T cell receptor beta chains from one sample, sequenced in a study of blood T cells in healthy people across ages. A second PCR of about 7 to 12 cycles used a sample-barcoded 5' primer and a J-beta primer mix. Using its own MiXCR run on the 5' RACE reads, TCRdb lists one record per CDR3 protein. The sample includes about a million distinct CDR3 sequences, around two fifths seen only once; the top ten take around 12%. The sequenced sample was blood. These TCRs come from a man aged 18 to 30 in good health.

This chain's CDR3 is CASSAIPGVGGNTIYF. CDR3 DNA: TGTGCCAGCAGCGCTATCCCAGGGGTCGGCGGAAACACCATATATTTT. V and J are TRBV6-2 or TRBV6-3 and TRBJ1-3, with a possible D match to TRBD1 (6 bases). Between the trimmed V and J ends, which lost 6 bases and 4 bases, there was a span of 19 bases. The germline gives CDR1 MNHEY, CDR2 SVGEGT. This CDR3 is built from 16 residues.

The chain joins TRBV7-2 to TRBJ2-1, with unresolved D. Trimming removed 1 base from V and 3 bases from J, with 7 bases in between. The CDR3 contains 14 residues. Germline assignment: CDR1 SGHTA and CDR2 FQGNSA. CDR3 region: CASSLEQYYNEQFF. CDR3 coding DNA: TGTGCCAGCAGCTTAGAACAGTACTACAATGAGCAGTTCTTC.

This sequence joins TRBV20-1 and TRBJ2-5; 10 positions agree with TRBD2. Trimming at V came to 0 bases and at J to 5 bases, leaving 6 bases not matched to a gene. Germline V CDR1 and CDR2: DFQATT, SNEGSKA (reference sequence). This CDR3 is built from 15 residues. This CDR3 reads CSARDPSGGPETQYF. The CDR3 bases are TGCAGTGCTAGAGATCCTAGCGGGGGCCCCGAGACCCAGTACTTC.

This sequence joins TRBV2 and TRBJ2-4, with D perhaps matching TRBD1 (6 bases). The DNA end is more similar to TRBJ2-5, so the J call may be wrong. This CDR3 is 14 amino acids long. Per germline, CDR1 SNHLY and CDR2 FYNNEI. As DNA, the CDR3 is TGTGCCAGCAGACAGGGAATAGGGAAAGAGACCCAGTACTTC. Protein: CASRQGIGKETQYF.

This clonotype was recorded a few times. This sequence joins TRBV20-1 and TRBJ2-2; 7 bases map to TRBD1. The CDR3 extends over 16 amino acids. J was trimmed by 5 bases and V by 5 bases; bases with no gene match: 14. Germline V gives CDR1 DFQATT, CDR2 SNEGSKA (reference sequence). The CDR3 protein is CSAGPRRDRGTGELFF. CDR3 DNA: TGCAGTGCTGGACCACGACGGGACAGAGGAACCGGGGAGCTGTTTTTT.

Only a few counts were recorded for this clonotype. The chain employs TRBV4-3 and TRBJ1-6; D gene unclear. CDR3 length: 18 amino acids. The germline CDR1 and CDR2 sequences are LGHNA and YSLEER. Deletions cut 0 bases from V and 3 bases from J, with 15 bases between. The CDR3 region has the DNA TGCGCCAGCAGCCAAGATCGAACGGAGCTTTACTATAATTCACCCCTCCACTTT. This codes for CASSQDRTELYYNSPLHF.

This clonotype was picked up a small number of times. V gene TRBV3-1 combines with J gene TRBJ1-1, with a possible D match to TRBD1 (6 bases). Germline CDR1 and CDR2: LGHDT and YNNKEL (reference sequence). With 0 bases removed from V and 3 bases from J, the gap between germline ends came to 17 bases. This CDR3 contains 17 residues. CDR3: CASSQDYGGEVYTEAFF. Here the CDR3 DNA reads TGTGCCAGCAGCCAAGATTACGGGGGCGAGGTGTACACTGAAGCTTTCTTT. Looking up the rest from reference TRBV3-1 and TRBJ1-1 gives the full variable domain: DTAVSQTPKYLVTQMGNDKSIKCEQNLGHDTMYWYKQDSKKFLKIMFSYNNKELIINETVPNRFSPKSPDKAHLNLHINSLELGDSAVYFCASSQDYGGEVYTEAFFGQGTRLTVV.

This clonotype was counted only a few times. The chain has TRBV20-1 and TRBJ1-2, with D possibly being TRBD1 (6 bases). With 0 bases removed from V and 7 bases from J, the gap between germline ends came to 12 bases. Germline loops: CDR1 DFQATT, CDR2 SNEGSKA (reference sequence). This CDR3 has 13 residues. CDR3 bases: TGCAGTGCTAGAGATCGGGGGCGGGGTGGCTACACCTTC. Protein product: CSARDRGRGGYTF.

This chain connects TRBV9 to TRBJ2-5; the match to TRBD2 covers 8 bases. The germline V gene encodes CDR1 SGDLS and CDR2 YYNGEE. The CDR3 is 15 residues long. V gave up 4 bases and J gave up 4 bases; unmatched junction bases: 9. CDR3 protein: CASSPRGGMTETQYF. DNA of the CDR3: TGTGCCAGCAGCCCCCGCGGGGGGATGACAGAGACCCAGTACTTC.

This clonotype occurred a few times. The V and J genes are TRBV19 and TRBJ2-5; 7 bases map to TRBD2. The CDR3 is 16 residues long. Germline CDR1 is LNHDA and CDR2 is SQIVND (reference sequence). The V and J ends lost 1 base and 0 bases, in that order; junction bases with no gene match: 5. The CDR3 here is CASSIVGGYDQETQYF. CDR3 DNA: TGTGCCAGTAGTATAGTGGGGGGGTACGACCAAGAGACCCAGTACTTC.

This clonotype was observed a handful of times. The rearrangement uses TRBV7-2 and TRBJ2-3; TRBD2 matches 10 bases. The CDR3 spans 15 residues. Unmatched junction bases numbered 9, after V lost 5 bases and J lost 7 bases. CDR1 SGHTA and CDR2 FQGNSA come from the germline V gene. For the CDR3, the DNA is TGTGCCAGCAGCCTAGACGGGACTAGCGTAAATACGCAGTATTTT. Translated, it gives CASSLDGTSVNTQYF.

The chain combines TRBV4-3 with TRBJ2-7, with TRBD1 matching 8 bases. The CDR3 has 16 residues. Germline loops: CDR1 LGHNA, CDR2 YSLEER. V trimming: 5 bases; J trimming: 12 bases; junction bases outside the gene matches: 21. The CDR3 DNA follows: TGCGCCAGCAGCAAAAGGGGCAGGGGGCCTGGAGAGACCCGGTACTTC. Protein: CASSKRGRGPGETRYF.

This clonotype was recorded a few times. The chain couples TRBV20-1 to TRBJ1-1, with a weak D call TRBD1 (5 bases). The CDR3 runs to 13 residues. CDR1 and CDR2 from the germline V gene are DFQATT and SNEGSKA (reference sequence). CDR3 coding DNA: TGCAGCCCCAAACGGGGCTGGGGCACTGAAGCTTTCTTT. Translated: CSPKRGWGTEAFF.

V is TRBV4-3 and J is TRBJ1-4; 8 bases are a match to TRBD1. J gave up 3 bases and V 2 bases, and 8 bases lay outside the gene matches. This CDR3 is built from 17 residues. CDR1 LGHNA and CDR2 YSLEER come from the germline V gene. CDR3 loop: CASSQKATGGANEKLFF. CDR3 sequence (DNA): TGCGCCAGCAGCCAAAAAGCTACAGGGGGAGCTAATGAAAAACTGTTTTTT.

V gene TRBV30 combines with J gene TRBJ2-1; D gene unclear. V was clipped by 0 bases and J by 7 bases, with 4 bases between them. Per germline, CDR1 GTSNPN and CDR2 SVGIG (reference sequence). The CDR3 is made up of 11 amino acids. DNA of the CDR3: TGTGCCTGGAGTGTACGGAATGAGCAGTTCTTC. Protein: CAWSVRNEQFF.

At least ten counts were recorded for this clonotype. CDR3 DNA sequence: TGTGCCAGCAGTCCACGACAGGCGCGTTTGGAGACGCAGTATTTT. Translation: CASSPRQARLETQYF. This chain uses TRBV12-3 or TRBV12-4 with TRBJ2-3, with D possibly being TRBD1 (6 bases). The V end lost 5 bases, the J end lost 9 bases, and 21 bases lay between the germline ends. The CDR3 is made up of 15 amino acids.

The V call is TRBV14, the J call TRBJ1-2; unclear D gene. The germline CDR1 and CDR2 sequences are SGHDN and FVKESK. This CDR3 is 15 amino acids long. The V gene lost 0 bases and the J gene lost 6 bases, with 14 bases spanning the gap. The CDR3 reads CASSQDRAGRHGYTF. DNA for the CDR3: TGTGCCAGCAGCCAAGATCGGGCGGGCCGACATGGCTACACCTTC.

This clonotype has only a few counts. This rearrangement joins TRBV10-3 to TRBJ2-2; D unclear. Per the germline V gene, CDR1 is ENHRY and CDR2 is SYGVKD. V lost 8 bases and J lost 0, with 13 bases in between. The CDR3 is 15 residues long. The DNA of the CDR3 is TGTGCCATCGGACCCAGCGCCGCGAACACCGGGGAGCTGTTTTTT. It translates to CAIGPSAANTGELFF.

This clonotype has only a few counts. This chain connects TRBV29-1 to TRBJ1-2; D is uncertain. CDR1 SQVTM and CDR2 ANQGSEA come from the germline V gene. The CDR3 sequence is 11 residues long. Trimming shortened V by 5 bases and J by 4 bases, and 8 bases separated the two germline ends. CDR3 residues: CSVREAYGYTF. CDR3 in DNA: TGCAGCGTTAGGGAAGCCTATGGCTACACCTTC.

This clonotype has ten or more counts. This rearrangement joins TRBV7-2 to TRBJ2-6; 8 nucleotides line up with TRBD1. This CDR3 is built from 18 residues. Germline values: CDR1 SGHTA, CDR2 FQGNSA. V dropped 4 bases and J dropped 0; count of bases not matched to a gene: 8. This CDR3 reads CASSYRTGLTSGANVLTF. For the CDR3, the DNA is TGTGCCAGCAGCTACAGGACAGGGCTCACCTCTGGGGCCAACGTCCTGACTTTC. The complete variable domain, with remaining parts taken from reference TRBV7-2 and TRBJ2-6, reads GAGVSQSPSNKVTEKGKDVELRCDPISGHTALYWYRQSLGQGLEFLIYFQGNSAPDKSGLPSDRFSAERTGGSVSTLTIQRTQQEDSAVYLCASSYRTGLTSGANVLTFGAGSRLTVL.

The V gene is TRBV12-3 or TRBV12-4, the J gene TRBJ2-2; the D gene is possibly TRBD1 (5 bases). V lost 6 bases, J lost 0 bases, and 5 bases lay in between. The CDR3 totals 13 residues. The CDR3 DNA reads TGTGCCAGCAGACAGGCGAACACCGGGGAGCTGTTTTTT. It is translated as CASRQANTGELFF.

On this clonotype: A read error is possible here, since a much larger clone lies one base away. This chain uses TRBV11-2 with TRBJ2-3; D ambiguous. The CDR3 extends over 13 amino acids. Trimming stripped 5 bases from V and 6 bases from J, with 12 bases between. Germline V gene data show CDR1 as SGHAT and CDR2 as FQNNGV. CDR3 amino acids: CASSVGLGDTQYF. As DNA, the CDR3 is TGTGCCAGCAGCGTAGGCCTCGGCGATACGCAGTATTTT.

This clonotype was recorded a few times. V gene TRBV7-2 combines with J gene TRBJ1-5; D not certain. There are 14 residues in the CDR3. Germline V gene lookup returns CDR1 SGHTA and CDR2 FQGNSA. Trimming took 4 bases from V and 6 from J, leaving 13 bases between them. Written as DNA, the CDR3 is TGTGCCAGCAGCTCGGGCCGACTGATTCAGCCCCAGCATTTT. This codes for CASSSGRLIQPQHF. The entire variable domain, with the rest obtained from reference TRBV7-2 and TRBJ1-5, is as follows: GAGVSQSPSNKVTEKGKDVELRCDPISGHTALYWYRQSLGQGLEFLIYFQGNSAPDKSGLPSDRFSAERTGGSVSTLTIQRTQQEDSAVYLCASSSGRLIQPQHFGDGTRLSIL.

A few counts support this clonotype. V gene TRBV20-1 combines with J gene TRBJ2-1, with 10 nucleotides matching TRBD1. The CDR3 is 14 residues long. Germline V gene data show CDR1 as DFQATT and CDR2 as SNEGSKA (reference sequence). After removal of 6 bases from V and 8 bases from J, the junction contained 10 bases not matched to a gene. CDR3 loop: CSATWDRGLDEQFF. CDR3 DNA sequence: TGCAGTGCGACCTGGGACAGGGGTTTGGATGAGCAGTTCTTC.

This clonotype was counted between two and nine times. The chain combines TRBV12-3 or TRBV12-4 with TRBJ1-2; no reliable D call. The CDR3 runs 13 residues. V was shortened by 2 bases and J by 6 bases, with 10 bases between the two germline ends. This chain's CDR3 is CASSLSSSHGYTF. The CDR3 DNA follows: TGTGCCAGCAGTTTATCCAGTAGTCATGGCTACACCTTC.

This chain connects TRBV20-1 to TRBJ1-2; weak D call: TRBD1 (6 bases). Germline CDR1 DFQATT, CDR2 SNEGSKA (reference sequence). Between the trimmed V and J ends, which lost 5 bases and 7 bases, there was a span of 14 bases. The CDR3 contains 12 residues. For the CDR3, the DNA is TGCAGTGCTCCTAGGGGGTATGGTGGCTACACCTTC. Residues: CSAPRGYGGYTF.

The chain couples TRBV20-1 to TRBJ1-6, with TRBD1 matching over 9 bases. Per the germline V gene, CDR1 is DFQATT and CDR2 is SNEGSKA (reference sequence). The CDR3 has 17 amino acids. The V segment lost 2 bases and the J segment 4 bases; nucleotides outside the gene matches: 9. This CDR3 is CSARIGQGNSYNSPLHF. The CDR3 bases are TGCAGTGCTAGAATAGGACAGGGGAATTCTTATAATTCACCCCTCCACTTT.